This TCR beta chain appears in the sequencing data of a study of response to subunit inactivated influenza vaccine. Points from the study as a whole: That few new T cells are recruited by each seasonal influenza vaccination was the authors' suggestion.

This clonotype came up many times. The antigen remains undetermined. TCRdb reanalysed the RT-PCR reads using MiXCR and keeps one entry per CDR3 protein. The sample has roughly 790,000 distinct CDR3 sequences; 21% are singletons. V lost 5 bases and J lost 3, with 18 bases in between. CDR1 is SGHAT and CDR2 is FQDESV in the germline V gene (reference sequence). This CDR3 region has 16 residues. V gene TRBV11-1 combines with J gene TRBJ2-3; tentative D call: TRBD1 (5 bases). The sequence came from a man aged 50 or older who received an inactivated influenza vaccine. The source material was PBMCs from blood, sampled around 5 days after vaccination. CDR3 region: CASSPRQPRRTDTQYF. Written as DNA, the CDR3 is TGTGCCAGCAGCCCCCGACAGCCTCGCAGAACAGATACGCAGTATTTT.